The rows below give T cell receptor beta chains drawn from one sample of a study of blood T cell repertoires in COVID-19. The table came from immunoSEQ multiplex PCR; TCRdb's copy has only in-frame clones and leaves some out. This sample has around 70,000 clones; more than 75% occur once, and the top ten carry about 9.8%. The sequencing input was peripheral blood. The receptors originated from a human donor in a cohort sampled during active COVID-19. The CDR3 runs from the conserved cysteine through the conserved F or W. D genes are given only for firm matches. Size is stated for part of the rows, as once, few or many counts, or as a class when the clone is expanded.

-,TRBV10-3,TRBD2,TRBJ2-1,CAIRDSSGRGYNEQFF,TGTGCCATCAGGGACAGTAGCGGGAGGGGGTACAATGAGCAGTTCTTC
few,TRBV21-1,-,TRBJ2-7,CASSKRTGESYEQYF,TGTGCCAGCAGCAAAAGGACAGGGGAATCCTACGAGCAGTACTTC
-,TRBV28,-,TRBJ1-5,CASSLEYQPQHF,TGTGCCAGCAGTTTAGAGTATCAGCCCCAGCATTTT
-,TRBV29-1,TRBD2,TRBJ2-7,CSVEDSGGPRSYEQYF,TGCAGCGTTGAAGATAGCGGGGGGCCCCGCTCCTACGAGCAGTACTTC
-,TRBV5-1,TRBD1,TRBJ2-7,CASSLYGLGQGAYEQYF,TGCGCCAGCAGCTTGTATGGTCTGGGACAGGGTGCCTACGAGCAGTACTTC
once,TRBV11-1,TRBD1,TRBJ2-7,CASSADRGLEQYF,TGTGCCAGCAGCGCCGACAGGGGGCTCGAGCAGTACTTC
-,TRBV4-3,-,TRBJ2-7,CASSQDRSPTYEQYF,TGCGCCAGCAGCCAAGATCGGAGCCCTACCTACGAGCAGTACTTC
-,TRBV7-9,TRBD1,TRBJ2-1,CASSPTGTGVISEQFF,TGTGCCAGCAGCCCAACCGGGACAGGGGTTATTAGTGAGCAGTTCTTC
-,TRBV11-3,TRBD2,TRBJ2-3,CASSGGLVTDTQYF,TGTGCCAGCAGCGGCGGACTAGTAACAGATACGCAGTATTTT
-,TRBV6-5,TRBD2,TRBJ2-1,CASRVAGGGPNEQFF,TGTGCCAGCAGGGTAGCGGGAGGAGGGCCCAATGAGCAGTTCTTC
-,TRBV6-2/TRBV6-3,TRBD2,TRBJ2-1,CASSYSSGRTYNEQFF,TGTGCCAGCAGTTACTCTAGCGGGAGGACCTACAATGAGCAGTTCTTC
-,TRBV5-1,TRBD1,TRBJ1-6,CASSLTGDPLNSPLHF,TGCGCCAGCAGTTTGACAGGGGACCCGCTTAATTCACCCCTCCACTTT
-,TRBV9,-,TRBJ1-1,CASSVGQTIAGGTEAFF,TGTGCCAGCAGCGTAGGGCAGACCATCGCGGGGGGCACTGAAGCTTTCTTT
-,TRBV11-1,TRBD1,TRBJ2-4,CASSSPTSDRVNIQYF,TGTGCCAGCAGCTCTCCAACATCTGACAGGGTGAACATTCAGTACTTC
-,TRBV24-1,TRBD1,TRBJ1-2,CATAGQGQEGYTF,TGTGCCACGGCCGGACAGGGCCAAGAGGGCTACACCTTC
-,TRBV29-1,TRBD1,TRBJ2-7,CSVAGQISYEQYF,TGCAGCGTTGCGGGACAGATCTCCTACGAGCAGTACTTC
once,TRBV4-3,-,TRBJ2-1,CASSQEGGRGRSYNEQFF,TGCGCCAGCAGCCAAGAGGGGGGGCGGGGCCGCTCCTACAATGAGCAGTTCTTC
-,TRBV5-1,TRBD1,TRBJ2-3,CASSPGQGRADTQYF,TGCGCCAGCAGCCCGGGACAGGGGAGGGCAGATACGCAGTATTTT
-,TRBV9,-,TRBJ2-7,CASSVDGTYEQYF,TGTGCCAGCAGCGTGGACGGGACCTACGAGCAGTACTTC
few,TRBV4-1,-,TRBJ1-5,CASSQGLAGPQHF,TGCGCCAGCAGCCAAGGATTGGCTGGGCCCCAGCATTTT
-,TRBV4-2,TRBD2,TRBJ2-1,CASSQEHSGRANFF,TGTGCCAGCAGCCAAGAACATAGCGGGAGGGCCAACTTCTTC
-,TRBV14,-,TRBJ2-4,CASSQELINIQYF,TGTGCCAGCAGCCAAGAACTAATCAACATTCAGTACTTC
-,TRBV5-5,TRBD1,TRBJ2-7,CASSLRTGWVDEQYF,TGTGCCAGCAGCTTGCGGACAGGGTGGGTGGACGAGCAGTACTTC
-,TRBV2,-,TRBJ1-1,CASSVRMVDTEAFF,TGTGCCAGCAGTGTGAGGATGGTTGACACTGAAGCTTTCTTT
-,TRBV10-3,TRBD2,TRBJ2-1,CAIRASGSYLHNEQFF,TGTGCCATCAGGGCTAGCGGGAGTTACCTCCACAATGAGCAGTTCTTC
-,TRBV27,-,TRBJ1-2,CASSPHVLGGYTF,TGTGCCAGCAGTCCCCATGTACTAGGGGGCTACACCTTC
-,TRBV4-1,TRBD2,TRBJ2-3,CASSLTAGGLTDTQYF,TGCGCCAGCAGCCTAACAGCGGGAGGCCTCACAGATACGCAGTATTTT
few,TRBV5-4,TRBD1,TRBJ1-6,CASSPGTGQNSPLHF,TGTGCCAGCAGCCCGGGGACAGGACAGAATTCACCCCTCCACTTT
-,TRBV18,-,TRBJ1-5,CASSLDRNQPQHF,TGTGCCAGCTCCCTCGACAGAAATCAGCCCCAGCATTTT
-,TRBV5-4,TRBD1,TRBJ2-5,CASSLQGFTTQYF,TGTGCCAGCAGCTTACAGGGGTTTACGACCCAGTACTTC
-,TRBV9,-,TRBJ2-1,CASSVVGGKDNEQFF,TGTGCCAGCAGCGTAGTGGGCGGGAAAGACAATGAGCAGTTCTTC
-,TRBV18,-,TRBJ1-4,CASSPTRRGSNEKLFF,TGTGCCAGCTCACCGACGAGAAGGGGATCTAATGAAAAACTGTTTTTT
-,TRBV4-3,-,TRBJ2-1,CASSGPGGPQFF,TGCGCCAGCAGCGGCCCGGGTGGCCCGCAGTTCTTC
-,TRBV5-1,-,TRBJ1-1,CASSLGIRTEAFF,TGCGCCAGCAGCTTGGGTATCAGAACTGAAGCTTTCTTT
-,TRBV4-2,TRBD1,TRBJ2-7,CASSPPRAGGRYEQYF,TGTGCCAGCAGCCCCCCGAGGGCAGGGGGCCGATACGAGCAGTACTTC
once,TRBV12-5,TRBD1,TRBJ2-1,CASGLVSGTVNEQFF,TGTGCTAGTGGTTTGGTATCCGGGACAGTGAATGAGCAGTTCTTC
-,TRBV7-9,-,TRBJ1-4,CASSFTEGLGEKLFF,TGTGCCAGCAGCTTCACCGAGGGTTTGGGTGAAAAACTGTTTTTT
-,TRBV4-2,TRBD1,TRBJ2-4,CASSQGKDRGPAKNIQYF,TGTGCCAGCAGCCAGGGAAAGGACAGGGGGCCTGCCAAAAACATTCAGTACTTC
-,TRBV18,-,TRBJ1-1,CASSAQGNTEAFF,TGTGCCAGCTCCGCGCAGGGGAACACTGAAGCTTTCTTT
-,TRBV7-2,-,TRBJ2-4,CASSLEVGVGAKNIQYF,TGTGCCAGCAGCTTAGAAGTAGGGGTTGGGGCCAAAAACATTCAGTACTTC
-,TRBV28,TRBD1,TRBJ1-4,CASMPGTGGTEKLFF,TGTGCCAGCATGCCAGGGACAGGGGGCACGGAAAAACTGTTTTTT
few,TRBV28,TRBD1,TRBJ2-1,CASSFGQGSYNEQFF,TGTGCCAGCAGTTTTGGACAGGGCTCCTACAATGAGCAGTTCTTC
-,TRBV5-1,TRBD2,TRBJ2-1,CASSLTSAYNEQFF,TGCGCCAGCAGCCTGACTAGCGCATACAATGAGCAGTTCTTC